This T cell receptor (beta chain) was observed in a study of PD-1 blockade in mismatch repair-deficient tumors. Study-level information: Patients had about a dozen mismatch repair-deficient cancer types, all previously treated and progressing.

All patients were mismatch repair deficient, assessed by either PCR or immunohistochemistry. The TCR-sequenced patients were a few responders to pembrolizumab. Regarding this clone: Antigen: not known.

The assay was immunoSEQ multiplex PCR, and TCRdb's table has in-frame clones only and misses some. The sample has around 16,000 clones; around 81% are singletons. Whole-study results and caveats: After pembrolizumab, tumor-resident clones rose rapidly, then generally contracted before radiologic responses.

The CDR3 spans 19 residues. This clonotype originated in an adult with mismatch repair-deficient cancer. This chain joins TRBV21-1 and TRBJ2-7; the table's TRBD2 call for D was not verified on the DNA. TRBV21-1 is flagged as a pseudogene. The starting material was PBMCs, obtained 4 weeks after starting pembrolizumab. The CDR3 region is CASSKALCRTSGVPYEQYF. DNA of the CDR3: TGTGCCAGCAGCAAAGCGCTGTGTAGGACTAGCGGGGTCCCCTACGAGCAGTACTTC.